A single sample is the source of the 28 T cell receptor beta chains below, sequenced in a study of shared clonotypes between healthy human individuals. Clones were read by immunoSEQ multiplex PCR, and TCRdb kept only the in-frame ones, dropping some. The sample includes about 1.5 million clones, roughly 98% seen only once; the top ten take 0.4% to 0.55%. Sequencing was done on a sample of naive CD4+ T cells sorted from blood. As to subset: CD45RA+ positively selected. The receptors were sampled from a man aged 30 to 39 in good health.

Concerning this clone itself: The same CDR3 arises from other DNA sequences in this sample as well. The chain links TRBV9 to TRBJ2-3; D gene unclear. Between the trimmed V and J ends, which lost 0 bases and 2 bases, there was a span of 10 bases. CDR1 and CDR2 from the germline V gene are SGDLS and YYNGEE. This CDR3 contains 15 residues. CDR3 loop: CASSVVGSSTDTQYF. CDR3 nucleotide sequence: TGTGCCAGCAGCGTAGTGGGGTCTTCCACAGATACGCAGTATTTT.

This chain connects TRBV5-1 to TRBJ2-3; maybe TRBD2 (6 bases). Looked up from germline, CDR1 is SGHRS and CDR2 is YFSETQ. Trimming shortened V by 9 bases and J by 0 bases, and 14 bases separated the two germline ends. CDR3 length equals 14 residues. The DNA of the CDR3 is TGCGCCACCGGGAGCGGCTCTAGCACAGATACGCAGTATTTT. It yields the protein CATGSGSSTDTQYF.

This sequence joins TRBV15 and TRBJ2-6; D gene unclear. Trimming pared 0 bases from V and 4 bases from J, leaving 10 bases between. Germline-derived CDR1 and CDR2 are LNHNV and YYDKDF (reference sequence). The CDR3 consists of 16 residues. CDR3 coding DNA: TGTGCCACCAGCAGAGATCGAGGTTTGGGGGCCAACGTCCTGACTTTC. This sequence encodes CATSRDRGLGANVLTF. The whole variable domain, remainder taken from reference TRBV15 and TRBJ2-6, is DAMVIQNPRYQVTQFGKPVTLSCSQTLNHNVMYWYQQKSSQAPKLLFHYYDKDFNNEADTPDNFQSRRPNTSFCFLDIRSPGLGDTAMYLCATSRDRGLGANVLTFGAGSRLTVL.

V usage is TRBV5-5 and J usage is TRBJ2-6, with a possible D match to TRBD2 (6 bases). The CDR3 spans 17 residues. Trimming removed 3 bases from V and 0 bases from J, with 13 bases in between. Germline lookup yields CDR1 SGHKS and CDR2 YYEKEE (reference sequence). This CDR3 reads CASSWERVTSGANVLTF. In DNA form, the CDR3 reads TGTGCCAGCAGCTGGGAGCGGGTGACCTCTGGGGCCAACGTCCTGACTTTC.

The V and J genes are TRBV5-5 and TRBJ2-7, with D possibly matching TRBD2 (5 bases). CDR1 is SGHKS and CDR2 is YYEKEE in the germline V gene (reference sequence). V was clipped by 4 bases and J by 7 bases, with 18 bases between them. The CDR3 has 14 amino acids. CDR3 protein: CASSPLFIGGEQYF. CDR3 sequence (DNA): TGTGCCAGCAGCCCTCTATTTATCGGCGGGGAGCAGTACTTC.

For this clone: In the same sample, other DNA sequences code for this CDR3. The chain joins TRBV25-1 to TRBJ1-1; the D is unclear. Germline CDR1 MGHDK, CDR2 SYGVNS. Trimming pared 5 bases from V and 1 base from J, leaving 2 bases between. This CDR3 has 11 amino acids. The CDR3 spells CASSRNTEAFF. The CDR3 region has the DNA TGTGCCAGCAGTAGGAACACTGAAGCTTTCTTT.

V gene TRBV7-9 combines with J gene TRBJ1-1; TRBD1 is a possible D gene (5 bases). Germline loops: CDR1 SEHNR, CDR2 FQNEAQ (reference sequence). The CDR3 is 14 residues long. Trimming shortened V by 5 bases and J by 1 base, and 11 bases separated the two germline ends. The CDR3, as DNA: TGTGCCAGCAGCAACCCCACAGGGAACACTGAAGCTTTCTTT. Its protein is CASSNPTGNTEAFF. Based on the CDR3 plus reference TRBV7-9 and TRBJ1-1, the full variable domain is DTGVSQNPRHKITKRGQNVTFRCDPISEHNRLYWYRQTLGQGPEFLTYFQNEAQLEKSRLLSDRFSAERPKGSFSTLEIQRTEQGDSAMYLCASSNPTGNTEAFFGQGTRLTVV.

V and J are TRBV7-2 and TRBJ2-5; D is perhaps TRBD2 (6 bases). V lost 0 bases to trimming and J lost 1 base, with 9 bases between them. CDR1 and CDR2 (germline): SGHTA, FQGNSA. This CDR3 comprises 15 residues. The CDR3 loop is CASSLARGPQETQYF. The CDR3, as DNA: TGTGCCAGCAGCTTAGCGCGGGGCCCCCAAGAGACCCAGTACTTC.

V gene TRBV5-7 combines with J gene TRBJ2-7, with D perhaps matching TRBD2 (6 bases). TRBV5-7 is classed as an ORF, of uncertain function. The CDR3 spans 16 residues. V was trimmed by 3 bases and J by 3 bases, leaving 19 bases between them. In DNA, the CDR3 is TGTGCCAGCAGCTCGCAGAGGGAGGAGGTAAGCTACGAGCAGTACTTC. Translating gives CASSSQREEVSYEQYF.

A note on this clone: Other DNA sequences within the sample encode an identical CDR3. This chain joins TRBV14 and TRBJ1-2; D not resolved. V shed 3 bases and J shed 3 bases, with 8 bases lying between them. The CDR3 spans 13 residues. The germline CDR1 and CDR2 sequences are SGHDN and FVKESK. DNA of the CDR3: TGTGCCAGCAGCCAGGGGTCCCACTATGGCTACACCTTC. This sequence encodes CASSQGSHYGYTF.

V is TRBV28 and J is TRBJ2-2; 12 bases agree with TRBD1. This CDR3 is built from 19 residues. Germline V gives CDR1 MDHEN, CDR2 SYDVKM. V was pared by 11 bases and J by 4 bases, with 20 bases of the junction left unmatched. The chain's CDR3 is CALQGTGGRGGPRTGELFF. DNA for the CDR3: TGTGCCCTGCAGGGGACAGGGGGCCGCGGGGGACCGCGCACCGGGGAGCTGTTTTTT. Full variable domain (remainder filled in from reference TRBV28 and TRBJ2-2): DVKVTQSSRYLVKRTGEKVFLECVQDMDHENMFWYRQDPGLGLRLIYFSYDVKMKEKGDIPEGYSVSREKKERFSLILESASTNQTSMYLCALQGTGGRGGPRTGELFFGEGSRLTVL.

The chain is built from TRBV28 and TRBJ1-4; unclear D gene. The CDR3 covers 15 residues. Trimming took off 2 bases at V and 0 bases at J, with 7 bases between the two ends. The germline V gene encodes CDR1 MDHEN and CDR2 SYDVKM. CDR3 in DNA: TGTGCCAGCAGTTTAGCGGGCTCAACTAATGAAAAACTGTTTTTT. Its protein is CASSLAGSTNEKLFF.

The chain carries TRBV7-6 and TRBJ2-5; D gene uncertain. The germline V gene encodes CDR1 SGHVS and CDR2 FNYEAQ. The CDR3 covers 15 residues. Trimming stripped 4 bases from V and 2 bases from J, with 14 bases between. The CDR3 reads CASSWNVQQQETQYF. Written as DNA, the CDR3 is TGTGCCAGCAGCTGGAACGTACAGCAACAAGAGACCCAGTACTTC. The whole variable domain, remainder taken from reference TRBV7-6 and TRBJ2-5, is GAGVSQSPRYKVTKRGQDVALRCDPISGHVSLYWYRQALGQGPEFLTYFNYEAQQDKSGLPNDRFSAERPEGSISTLTIQRTEQRDSAMYRCASSWNVQQQETQYFGPGTRLLVL.

The chain employs TRBV27 and TRBJ2-7; 7 positions match TRBD1. Germline CDR1 and CDR2: MNHEY and SMNVEV (reference sequence). V trimming: 6 bases; J trimming: 2 bases; junction bases outside the gene matches: 7. This CDR3 comprises 14 residues. CDR3 amino acids: CASSLRQGPYEQYF. CDR3 nucleotides: TGTGCCAGCAGCCTTAGACAGGGCCCCTACGAGCAGTACTTC.

J is TRBJ1-3 and V is TRBV9, with D possibly matching TRBD1 (6 bases). V was shortened by 3 bases and J by 4 bases, with 14 bases between the two germline ends. The CDR3 is 15 amino acids. The germline V gene encodes CDR1 SGDLS and CDR2 YYNGEE. The CDR3 DNA is TGTGCCAGCAGCGGAAGGACAGAAACCGGAAACACCATATATTTT. It yields the protein CASSGRTETGNTIYF. The full variable domain, in which reference TRBV9 and TRBJ1-3 provide the parts outside the CDR3, is DSGVTQTPKHLITATGQRVTLRCSPRSGDLSVYWYQQSLDQGLQFLIQYYNGEERAKGNILERFSAQQFPDLHSELNLSSLELGDSALYFCASSGRTETGNTIYFGEGSWLTVV.

The chain recombines TRBV6-6 with TRBJ2-3, with 8 bases fitting TRBD2. The V gene end was trimmed by 9 bases and the J gene end by 1 base; junction bases not matched to a gene: 9. CDR1 is MNHNY, CDR2 SVGAGI, per germline (reference sequence). This CDR3 spans 15 amino acids. CDR3 bases: TGTGCCAGTCTTTCTACTAGCGGCGGCACAGATACGCAGTATTTT. Protein: CASLSTSGGTDTQYF.

The chain employs TRBV28 and TRBJ1-1; D remains unclear. The CDR3 extends over 15 amino acids. The V gene lost 3 bases and the J gene lost 0 bases, with 11 bases spanning the gap. Germline V lookup: CDR1 MDHEN, CDR2 SYDVKM. CDR3 protein: CASSFAGQLNTEAFF. In nucleotides, the CDR3 is TGTGCCAGCAGTTTTGCTGGGCAGTTGAACACTGAAGCTTTCTTT. The entire variable domain, with the rest obtained from reference TRBV28 and TRBJ1-1, is as follows: DVKVTQSSRYLVKRTGEKVFLECVQDMDHENMFWYRQDPGLGLRLIYFSYDVKMKEKGDIPEGYSVSREKKERFSLILESASTNQTSMYLCASSFAGQLNTEAFFGQGTRLTVV.

This clone turned up a few times. Other DNA sequences in the same sample also yield this CDR3. J is TRBJ2-3 and V is TRBV5-4; maybe TRBD1 (5 bases). From germline, CDR1 is SGHNT and CDR2 YYREEE (reference sequence). The ends were cut back, 1 base at V and 3 bases at J, with 6 bases in the middle. The CDR3 is 13 residues long. DNA for the CDR3: TGTGCCAGCAGCTTGTCAGGGACAGATACGCAGTATTTT. Amino acid sequence: CASSLSGTDTQYF.

The gene calls are TRBV6-5 and TRBJ2-3; tentatively, D is TRBD1 or TRBD2 (6 bases each). Germline CDR1 reads MNHEY; CDR2 reads SVGAGI. The V end lost 2 bases, the J end lost 7 bases, and 10 bases lay between the germline ends. The CDR3 has 13 amino acids. CDR3 coding DNA: TGTGCCAGCAGTTACGACAGGACTAATACGCAGTATTTT. Translating gives CASSYDRTNTQYF.

In DNA, the CDR3 is TGCAGCGTTGAAGTTGGGGGAGGCGGCTACACCTTC. This encodes CSVEVGGGGYTF. The V call is TRBV29-1, the J call TRBJ1-2; D perhaps matches TRBD1 (5 bases). There are 12 residues in the CDR3. Germline values: CDR1 SQVTM, CDR2 ANQGSEA. V lost 1 base, J lost 8 bases, and 11 bases lay in between.

The V call is TRBV10-1, the J call TRBJ2-7, with a tentative D call TRBD2 (6 bases). The V gene lost 2 bases and the J gene lost 5 bases, with 16 bases spanning the gap. The CDR3 loop spans 15 amino acids. Germline assignment: CDR1 WNHNN and CDR2 SYGVQD (reference sequence). This CDR3 reads CASSEGSDSGDEQYF. As DNA, the CDR3 is TGCGCCAGCAGTGAGGGAAGTGACTCGGGGGACGAGCAGTACTTC.

This chain links TRBV5-6 with TRBJ2-7, with unresolved D. Trimming shortened V by 2 bases and J by 6 bases, and 12 bases separated the two germline ends. There are 13 residues in the CDR3. Per the germline V gene, CDR1 is SGHDT and CDR2 is YYEEEE. The CDR3 DNA reads as TGTGCCAGCAGCTTACGGCCGATCCGCGAGCAGTACTTC. Amino acids: CASSLRPIREQYF.

This clone appeared once. The V and J genes are TRBV6-4 and TRBJ2-3; 8 bases agree with TRBD2. This CDR3 region has 15 residues. CDR1 MRHNA and CDR2 SNTAGT come from the germline V gene. J gave up 0 bases and V 5 bases, and 4 bases lay outside the gene matches. CDR3 loop: CASSLAGKSTDTQYF. The CDR3 DNA sequence: TGTGCCAGCAGTTTAGCGGGAAAGAGCACAGATACGCAGTATTTT.

The CDR3 reads CASSKGLAVQETQYF. CDR3 nucleotide sequence: TGCGCCAGCAGCAAGGGACTAGCGGTACAAGAGACCCAGTACTTC. The chain couples TRBV5-1 to TRBJ2-5, with 11 bases that match TRBD2. Losses at the gene ends were 4 bases for V and 2 bases for J; bases not matched to a gene: 4. There are 15 residues in the CDR3. CDR1 SGHRS and CDR2 YFSETQ come from the germline V gene.

The chain joins TRBV7-2 to TRBJ2-7; TRBD2 might be the D (6 bases). Deletions cut 2 bases from V and 3 bases from J, with 11 bases between. The CDR3 extends over 14 amino acids. The germline V gene encodes CDR1 SGHTA and CDR2 FQGNSA. Here the CDR3 reads CASSLRRDLYEQYF. CDR3 bases: TGTGCCAGCAGCTTAAGGCGGGACCTCTACGAGCAGTACTTC. Variable domain in full (rest from reference TRBV7-2 and TRBJ2-7): GAGVSQSPSNKVTEKGKDVELRCDPISGHTALYWYRQSLGQGLEFLIYFQGNSAPDKSGLPSDRFSAERTGGSVSTLTIQRTQQEDSAVYLCASSLRRDLYEQYFGPGTRLTVT.

The CDR3 nucleotides read TGTGCCAGCAGCTTTAAAGGGGGGCGTCCAGATACGCAGTATTTT. Its translation is CASSFKGGRPDTQYF. This chain connects TRBV5-4 to TRBJ2-3; D possibly matches TRBD1 or TRBD2 (6 bases each). Trimming removed 2 bases from V and 4 bases from J, with 14 bases in between. The CDR3 runs to 15 residues. In germline, CDR1 is SGHNT, CDR2 YYREEE (reference sequence).

The chain employs TRBV19 and TRBJ2-5; 7 bases agree with TRBD1. After removal of 6 bases from V and 7 bases from J, the junction contained 11 bases not matched to a gene. The CDR3 length is 14 residues. The germline V gene encodes CDR1 LNHDA and CDR2 SQIVND (reference sequence). The CDR3 reads CASRPGQTPGTQYF. CDR3 sequence (DNA): TGTGCCAGTAGGCCGGGACAGACTCCCGGGACCCAGTACTTC.

J is TRBJ2-7 and V is TRBV4-1, with 8 bases matching TRBD2. Trimming cost V 4 bases and J 2 bases; bases outside gene matches: 7. The CDR3 runs to 15 residues. The V gene's germline CDR1 is MGHRA and CDR2 YSYEKL. CDR3 coding DNA: TGCGCCAGCAGCCCTCGCGGGGGGAGAACCTACGAGCAGTACTTC. It yields the protein CASSPRGGRTYEQYF.